The T cell receptor beta chain described here comes from a study of radiation and T cells in renal cell carcinoma. For the study at large: Nephrectomy followed 15 Gy stereotactic body radiation by 4 weeks.

This clone was seen just once. Its specificity is not known. Sequencing used immunoSEQ multiplex PCR; TCRdb keeps in-frame clones, though not all of them. The sample holds about 120,000 clones; around 81% are singletons and the top ten take 5.8%. Study observations and caveats: In blood, top tumor clones expanded by 2 weeks, shrinking by 4.

Time point reported: blood 2 weeks post-SBRT. Described treatment: 15 Gy SBRT to primary tumor, nephrectomy 4 weeks later. After SBRT, blood was collected at 2 and 4 weeks, plus baseline. CDR1 is SGHVS and CDR2 is FNYEAQ in the germline V gene. The CDR3 is 14 amino acids. V lost 3 bases and J 1 base, leaving 6 bases between the germline ends. Sequenced material: blood, taken from a patient whose treatment included radiotherapy and nephrectomy. The clonotype comes from a man between 50 and 59 years old with renal cell carcinoma. The V gene is TRBV7-6, the J gene TRBJ2-2; D is ambiguous. CDR3 sequence (DNA): TGTGCCAGCAGCTTGGACCTGAACACCGGGGAGCTGTTTTTT. As protein: CASSLDLNTGELFF.